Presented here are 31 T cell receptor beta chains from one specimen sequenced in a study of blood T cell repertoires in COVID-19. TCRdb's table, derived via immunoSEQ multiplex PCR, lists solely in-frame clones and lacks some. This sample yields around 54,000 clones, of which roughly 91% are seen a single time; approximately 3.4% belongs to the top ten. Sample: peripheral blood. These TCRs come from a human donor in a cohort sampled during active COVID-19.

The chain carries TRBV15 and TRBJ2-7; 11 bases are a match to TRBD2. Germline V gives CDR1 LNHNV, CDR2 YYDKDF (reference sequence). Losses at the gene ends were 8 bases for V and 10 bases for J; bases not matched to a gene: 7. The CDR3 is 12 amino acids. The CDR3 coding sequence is TGTGCCACCGCCGGGACTAGCGGCCTACAGTACTTC. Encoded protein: CATAGTSGLQYF. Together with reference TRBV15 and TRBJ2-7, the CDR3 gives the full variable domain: DAMVIQNPRYQVTQFGKPVTLSCSQTLNHNVMYWYQQKSSQAPKLLFHYYDKDFNNEADTPDNFQSRRPNTSFCFLDIRSPGLGDTAMYLCATAGTSGLQYFGPGTRLTVT.

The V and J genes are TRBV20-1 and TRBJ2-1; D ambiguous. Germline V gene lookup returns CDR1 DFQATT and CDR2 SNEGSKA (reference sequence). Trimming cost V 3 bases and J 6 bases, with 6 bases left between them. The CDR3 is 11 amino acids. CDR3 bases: TGCAGTGCTAGCCCAGGCAATGAGCAGTTCTTC. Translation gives CSASPGNEQFF.

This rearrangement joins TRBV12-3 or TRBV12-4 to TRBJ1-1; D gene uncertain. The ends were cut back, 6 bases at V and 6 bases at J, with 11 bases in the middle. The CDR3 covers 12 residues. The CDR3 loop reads CASRPSEAEAFF. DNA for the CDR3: TGTGCCAGCAGACCCTCGGAGGCTGAAGCTTTCTTT.

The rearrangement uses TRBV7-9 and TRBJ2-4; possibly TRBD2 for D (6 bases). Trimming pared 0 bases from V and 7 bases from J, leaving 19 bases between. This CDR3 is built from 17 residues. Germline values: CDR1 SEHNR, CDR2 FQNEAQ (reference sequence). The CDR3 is CASSLAGGIQIWNIQYF. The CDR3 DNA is TGTGCCAGCAGCTTAGCGGGAGGAATTCAGATTTGGAACATTCAGTACTTC.

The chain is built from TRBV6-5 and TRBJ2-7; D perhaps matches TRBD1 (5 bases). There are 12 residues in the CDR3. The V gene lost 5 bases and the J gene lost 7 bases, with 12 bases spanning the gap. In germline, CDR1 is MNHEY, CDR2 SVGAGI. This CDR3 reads CASSSRVREQYF. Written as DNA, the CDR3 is TGTGCCAGCAGTAGCAGGGTACGGGAGCAGTACTTC.

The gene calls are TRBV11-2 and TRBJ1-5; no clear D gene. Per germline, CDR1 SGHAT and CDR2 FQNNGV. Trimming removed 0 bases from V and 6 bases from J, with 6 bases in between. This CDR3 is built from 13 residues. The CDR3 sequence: CASSLEAFQPQHF. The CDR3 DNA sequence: TGTGCCAGCAGCTTAGAGGCTTTTCAGCCCCAGCATTTT.

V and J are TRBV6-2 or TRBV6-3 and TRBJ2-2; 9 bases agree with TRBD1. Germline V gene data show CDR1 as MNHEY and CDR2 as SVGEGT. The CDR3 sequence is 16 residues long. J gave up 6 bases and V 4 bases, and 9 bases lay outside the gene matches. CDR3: CASSLTGTGSAGELFF. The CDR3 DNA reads TGTGCCAGCAGTTTAACCGGGACAGGGTCCGCCGGGGAGCTGTTTTTT.

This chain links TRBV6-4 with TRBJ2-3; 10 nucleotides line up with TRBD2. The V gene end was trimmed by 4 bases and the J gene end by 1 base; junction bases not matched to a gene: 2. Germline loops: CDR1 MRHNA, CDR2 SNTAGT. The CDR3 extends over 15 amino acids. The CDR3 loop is CASSAGTSGTDTQYF. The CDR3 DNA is TGTGCCAGCAGTGCCGGGACTAGCGGCACAGATACGCAGTATTTT.

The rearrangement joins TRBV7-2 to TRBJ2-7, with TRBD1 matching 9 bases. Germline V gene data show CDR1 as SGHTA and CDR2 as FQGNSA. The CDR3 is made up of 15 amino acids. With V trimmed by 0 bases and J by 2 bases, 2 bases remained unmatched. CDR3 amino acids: CASSLAGTGTYEQYF. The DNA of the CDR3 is TGTGCCAGCAGCTTAGCAGGGACAGGGACCTACGAGCAGTACTTC. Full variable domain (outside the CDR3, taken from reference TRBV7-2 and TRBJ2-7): GAGVSQSPSNKVTEKGKDVELRCDPISGHTALYWYRQSLGQGLEFLIYFQGNSAPDKSGLPSDRFSAERTGGSVSTLTIQRTQQEDSAVYLCASSLAGTGTYEQYFGPGTRLTVT.

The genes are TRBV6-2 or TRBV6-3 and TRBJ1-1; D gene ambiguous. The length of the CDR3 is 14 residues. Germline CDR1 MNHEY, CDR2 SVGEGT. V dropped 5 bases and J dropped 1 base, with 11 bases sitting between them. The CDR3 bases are TGTGCCAGCAGTAAGAGGGTAGGGAACACTGAAGCTTTCTTT. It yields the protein CASSKRVGNTEAFF.

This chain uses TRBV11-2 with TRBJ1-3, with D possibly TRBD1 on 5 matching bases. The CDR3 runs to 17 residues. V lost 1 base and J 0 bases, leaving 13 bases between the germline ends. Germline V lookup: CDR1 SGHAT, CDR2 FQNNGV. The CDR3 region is CASSLGRGRTSGNTIYF. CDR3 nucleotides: TGTGCCAGCAGCTTAGGAAGGGGCAGAACCTCTGGAAACACCATATATTTT.

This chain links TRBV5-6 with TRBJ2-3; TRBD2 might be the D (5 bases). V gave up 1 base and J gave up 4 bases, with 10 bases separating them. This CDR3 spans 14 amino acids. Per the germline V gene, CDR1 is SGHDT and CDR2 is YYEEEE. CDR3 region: CASSLTSTPDTQYF. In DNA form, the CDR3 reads TGTGCCAGCAGCTTGACTAGTACTCCAGATACGCAGTATTTT.

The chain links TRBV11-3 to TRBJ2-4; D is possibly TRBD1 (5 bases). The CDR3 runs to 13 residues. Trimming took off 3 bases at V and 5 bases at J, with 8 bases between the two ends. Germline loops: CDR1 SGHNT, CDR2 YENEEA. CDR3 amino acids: CASSFSGQNIQYF. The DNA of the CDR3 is TGTGCCAGCAGCTTTTCAGGGCAAAACATTCAGTACTTC.

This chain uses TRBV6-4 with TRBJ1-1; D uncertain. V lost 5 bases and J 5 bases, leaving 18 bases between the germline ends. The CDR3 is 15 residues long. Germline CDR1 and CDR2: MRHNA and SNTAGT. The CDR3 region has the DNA TGTGCCAGCAGTCCGGCTGAGGGTGTGCGGACTGAAGCTTTCTTT. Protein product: CASSPAEGVRTEAFF.

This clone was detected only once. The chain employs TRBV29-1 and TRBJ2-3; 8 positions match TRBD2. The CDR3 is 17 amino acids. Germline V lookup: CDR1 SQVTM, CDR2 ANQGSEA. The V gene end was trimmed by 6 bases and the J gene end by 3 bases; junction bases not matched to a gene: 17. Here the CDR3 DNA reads TGCAGCGTCGCCCTTCGAGCGGGAGTGGTAATTACAGATACGCAGTATTTT. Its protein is CSVALRAGVVITDTQYF.

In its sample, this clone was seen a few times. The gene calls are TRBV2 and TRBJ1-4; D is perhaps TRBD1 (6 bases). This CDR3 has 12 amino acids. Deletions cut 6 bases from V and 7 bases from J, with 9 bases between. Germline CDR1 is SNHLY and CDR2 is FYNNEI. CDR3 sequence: CASRGTREKLFF. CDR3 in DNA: TGTGCCAGCAGAGGGACACGTGAAAAACTGTTTTTT.

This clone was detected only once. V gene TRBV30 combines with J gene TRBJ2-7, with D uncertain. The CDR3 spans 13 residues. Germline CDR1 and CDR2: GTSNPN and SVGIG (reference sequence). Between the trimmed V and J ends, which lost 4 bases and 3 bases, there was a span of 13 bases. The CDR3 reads CAWNYPPNYEQYF. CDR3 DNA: TGTGCCTGGAACTACCCACCCAACTACGAGCAGTACTTC.

CDR3 residues: CASSLLENTEAFF. CDR3 DNA: TGTGCCAGCAGTTTATTAGAGAACACTGAAGCTTTCTTT. V and J are TRBV27 and TRBJ1-1, with no clear D. The CDR3 sequence is 13 residues long. From germline, CDR1 is MNHEY and CDR2 SMNVEV (reference sequence). Trimming stripped 1 base from V and 1 base from J, with 4 bases between.

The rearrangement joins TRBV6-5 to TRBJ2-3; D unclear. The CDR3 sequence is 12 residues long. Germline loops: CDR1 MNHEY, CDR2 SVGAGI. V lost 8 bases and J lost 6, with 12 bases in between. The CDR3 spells CASSLSRDTQYF. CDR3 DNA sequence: TGTGCCAGCTCACTGAGTCGGGATACGCAGTATTTT.

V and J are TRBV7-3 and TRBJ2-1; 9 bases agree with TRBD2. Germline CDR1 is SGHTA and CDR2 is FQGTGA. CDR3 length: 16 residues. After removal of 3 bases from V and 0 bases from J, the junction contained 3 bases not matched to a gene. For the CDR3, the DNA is TGTGCCAGCAGCTTTGGACTAGCGAGCTCCTACAATGAGCAGTTCTTC. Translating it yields CASSFGLASSYNEQFF.

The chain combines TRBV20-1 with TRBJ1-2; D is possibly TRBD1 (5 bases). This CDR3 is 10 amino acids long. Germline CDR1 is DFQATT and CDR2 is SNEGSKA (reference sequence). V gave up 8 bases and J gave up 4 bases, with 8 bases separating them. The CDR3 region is CSMDTYGYTF. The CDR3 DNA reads TGCAGTATGGACACCTATGGCTACACCTTC.

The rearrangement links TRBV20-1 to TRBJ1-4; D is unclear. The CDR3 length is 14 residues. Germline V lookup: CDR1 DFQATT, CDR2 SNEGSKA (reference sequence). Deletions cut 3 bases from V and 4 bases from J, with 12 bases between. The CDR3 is CSASLRRFNEKLFF. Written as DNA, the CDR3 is TGCAGTGCTAGTTTAAGGCGGTTTAATGAAAAACTGTTTTTT.

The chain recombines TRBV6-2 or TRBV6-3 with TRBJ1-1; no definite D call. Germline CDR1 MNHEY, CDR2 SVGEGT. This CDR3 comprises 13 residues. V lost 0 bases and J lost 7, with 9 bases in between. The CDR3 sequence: CASSYSSGGEAFF. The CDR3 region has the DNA TGTGCCAGCAGTTACTCGAGCGGCGGTGAAGCTTTCTTT.

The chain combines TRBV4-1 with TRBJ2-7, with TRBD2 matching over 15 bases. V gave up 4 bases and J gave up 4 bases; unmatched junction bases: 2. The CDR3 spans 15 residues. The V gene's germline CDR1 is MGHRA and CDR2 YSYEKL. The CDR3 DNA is TGCGCCAGCAGCCCGGGACTAGCGGGAGGATACGAGCAGTACTTC. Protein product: CASSPGLAGGYEQYF.

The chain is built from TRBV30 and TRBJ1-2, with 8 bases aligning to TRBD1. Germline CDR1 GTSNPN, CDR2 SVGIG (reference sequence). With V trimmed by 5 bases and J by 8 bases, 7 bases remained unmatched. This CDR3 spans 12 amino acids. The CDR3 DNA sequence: TGTGCCTGGGCAGGGGGCGGTCACGGCTACACCTTC. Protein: CAWAGGGHGYTF. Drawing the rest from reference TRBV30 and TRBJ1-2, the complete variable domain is SQTIHQWPATLVQPVGSPLSLECTVEGTSNPNLYWYRQAAGRGLQLLFYSVGIGQISSEVPQNLSASRPQDRQFILSSKKLLLSDSGFYLCAWAGGGHGYTFGSGTRLTVV.

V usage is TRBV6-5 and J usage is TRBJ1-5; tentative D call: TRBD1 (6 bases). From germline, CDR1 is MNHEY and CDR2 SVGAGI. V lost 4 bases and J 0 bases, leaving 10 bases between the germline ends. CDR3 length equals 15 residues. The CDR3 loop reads CASSWDISSNQPQHF. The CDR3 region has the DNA TGTGCCAGCAGTTGGGACATCTCTAGCAATCAGCCCCAGCATTTT.

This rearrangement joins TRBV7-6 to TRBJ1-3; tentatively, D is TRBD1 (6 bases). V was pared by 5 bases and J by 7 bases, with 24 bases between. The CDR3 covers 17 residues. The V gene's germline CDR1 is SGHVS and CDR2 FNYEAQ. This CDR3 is CASSLTAVGGLANTIYF. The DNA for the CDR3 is TGTGCCAGCAGCCTCACGGCCGTGGGGGGGCTGGCTAACACCATATATTTT.

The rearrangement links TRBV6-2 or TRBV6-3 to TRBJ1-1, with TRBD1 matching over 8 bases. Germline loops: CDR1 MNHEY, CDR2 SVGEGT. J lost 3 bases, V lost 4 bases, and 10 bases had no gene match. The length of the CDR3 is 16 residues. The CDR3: CASSFDRGSGDTEAFF. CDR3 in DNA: TGTGCCAGCAGTTTCGACAGGGGCTCGGGGGACACTGAAGCTTTCTTT.

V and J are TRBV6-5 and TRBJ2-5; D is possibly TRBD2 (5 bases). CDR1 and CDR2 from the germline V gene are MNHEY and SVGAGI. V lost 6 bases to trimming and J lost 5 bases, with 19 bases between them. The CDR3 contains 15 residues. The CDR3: CASSLTMASWETQYF. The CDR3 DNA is TGTGCCAGCAGCCTAACAATGGCTAGCTGGGAGACCCAGTACTTC.

The CDR3 DNA reads as TGTGCCAGCAGTCCAAACACAGATACGCAGTATTTT. Encoded protein: CASSPNTDTQYF. V gene TRBV3-1 (or the pseudogene TRBV3-2) combines with J gene TRBJ2-3; D is undetermined. The germline V and J ends were trimmed by 6 bases and 2 bases, with 6 bases remaining between them. From germline, CDR1 is LGHDT and CDR2 YNNKEL (reference sequence). The CDR3 length is 12 residues.

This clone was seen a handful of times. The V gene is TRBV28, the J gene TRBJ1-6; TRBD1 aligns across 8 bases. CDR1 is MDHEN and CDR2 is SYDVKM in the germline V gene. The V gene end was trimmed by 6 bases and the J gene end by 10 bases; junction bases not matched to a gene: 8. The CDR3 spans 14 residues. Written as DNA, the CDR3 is TGTGCCAGCAGCCCAGGGGGCGCGGGATCACCCCTCCACTTT. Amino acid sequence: CASSPGGAGSPLHF.